This T cell receptor (beta chain) emerged from a study of blood T cell repertoires in COVID-19. Looking at the study overall: The samples span acute and convalescent COVID-19 from the United States, Italy and Spain. T cells, B-cell-depleted T cells, or PBMCs provided the cDNA or gDNA that served as material.

As handled by the study authors: Estimates of nucleated cell counts were drawn from the amplification of reference gene primers. Sequencing was performed with immunoSEQ multiplex PCR; in TCRdb, only in-frame clones are kept and a portion is missing. The D gene and trimming were derived from the DNA, and the V and J assignments and clone size from that table. In the table there are roughly 150,000 clones, around 90% of which are singletons. The source is a man aged 18 to 30 with COVID-19, enrolled during active disease. The specimen was peripheral blood.

The CDR3, as DNA: TGTGCCAGCAGCCTTACGGGGGGCCTGAACACTGAAGCTTTCTTT. This translates into CASSLTGGLNTEAFF. This chain uses TRBV3-1 (or the pseudogene TRBV3-2) with TRBJ1-1; D may be TRBD1 (6 bases). The V gene's germline CDR1 is LGHDT and CDR2 YNNKEL (reference sequence). The CDR3 is 15 residues long. Trimming removed 4 bases at V and 0 bases at J, with 12 bases between.